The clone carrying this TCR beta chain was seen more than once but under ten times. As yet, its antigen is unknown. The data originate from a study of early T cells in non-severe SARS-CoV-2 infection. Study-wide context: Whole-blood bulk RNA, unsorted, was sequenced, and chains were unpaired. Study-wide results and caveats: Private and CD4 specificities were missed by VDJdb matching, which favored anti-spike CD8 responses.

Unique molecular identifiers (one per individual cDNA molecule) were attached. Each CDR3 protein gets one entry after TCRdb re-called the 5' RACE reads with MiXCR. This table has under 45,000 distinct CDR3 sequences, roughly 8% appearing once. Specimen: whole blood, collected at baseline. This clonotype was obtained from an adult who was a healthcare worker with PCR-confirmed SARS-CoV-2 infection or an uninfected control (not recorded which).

This CDR3 is CASSPLSWSSYNEQFF. DNA for the CDR3: TGTGCCAGCAGCCCCCTCAGTTGGAGCTCCTACAATGAGCAGTTCTTC. The chain couples TRBV3-1 to TRBJ2-1; D gene ambiguous. Germline loops: CDR1 LGHDT, CDR2 YNNKEL (reference sequence). V shed 4 bases and J shed 0 bases, with 13 bases lying between them. The CDR3 sequence is 16 residues long.